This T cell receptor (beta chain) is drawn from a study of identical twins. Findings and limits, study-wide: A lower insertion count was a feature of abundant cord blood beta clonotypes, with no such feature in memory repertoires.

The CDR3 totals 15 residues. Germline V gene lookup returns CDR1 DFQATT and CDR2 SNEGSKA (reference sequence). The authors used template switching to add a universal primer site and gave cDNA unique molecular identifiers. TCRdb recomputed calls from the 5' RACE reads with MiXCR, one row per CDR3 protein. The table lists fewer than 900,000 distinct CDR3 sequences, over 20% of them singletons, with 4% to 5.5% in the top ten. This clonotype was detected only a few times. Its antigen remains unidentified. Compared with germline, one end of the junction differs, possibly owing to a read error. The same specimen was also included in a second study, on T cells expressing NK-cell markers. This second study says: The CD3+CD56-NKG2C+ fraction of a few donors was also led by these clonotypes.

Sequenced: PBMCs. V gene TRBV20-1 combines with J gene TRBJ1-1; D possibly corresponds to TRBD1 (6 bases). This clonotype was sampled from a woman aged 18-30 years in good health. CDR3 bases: TGCAGTACTAGAGACGGAACAGGGTCGAACACTGAAGCTTTCTTT. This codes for CSTRDGTGSNTEAFF.